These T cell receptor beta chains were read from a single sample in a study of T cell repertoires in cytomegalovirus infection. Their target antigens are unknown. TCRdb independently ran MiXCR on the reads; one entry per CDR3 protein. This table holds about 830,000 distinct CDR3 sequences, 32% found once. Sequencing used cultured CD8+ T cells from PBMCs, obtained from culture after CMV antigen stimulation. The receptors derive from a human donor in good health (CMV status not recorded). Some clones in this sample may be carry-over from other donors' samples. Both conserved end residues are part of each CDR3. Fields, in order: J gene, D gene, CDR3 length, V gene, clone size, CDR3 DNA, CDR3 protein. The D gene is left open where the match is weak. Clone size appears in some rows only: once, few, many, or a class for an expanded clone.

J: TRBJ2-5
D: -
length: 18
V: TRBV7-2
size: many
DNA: TGTGCCAGCAGCTTAGAGGGGATTGGGGGGGCCGGGAGAGAGACCCAGTACTTC
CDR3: CASSLEGIGGAGRETQYF

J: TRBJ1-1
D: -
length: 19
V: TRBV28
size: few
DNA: TGTGCCAGCAGTTTCACTCTACCGAGAGGGAGAGGGGGGAACACTGAAGCTTTCTTT
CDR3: CASSFTLPRGRGGNTEAFF

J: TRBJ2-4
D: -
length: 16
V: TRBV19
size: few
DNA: TGTGCCAGTACCTCTGCCGGACGGGTAGCCAAAAACATTCAGTACTTC
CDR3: CASTSAGRVAKNIQYF

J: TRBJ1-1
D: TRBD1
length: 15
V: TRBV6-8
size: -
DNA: TGTGCCAGCAGTTTAGGACAGGGACTGGACACTGAAGCTTTCTTT
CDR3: CASSLGQGLDTEAFF

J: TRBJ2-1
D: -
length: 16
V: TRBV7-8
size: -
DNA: TGTGCCAGCAGCCCCCACGGGGGCAGCTCCTACAATGAGCAGTTCTTC
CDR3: CASSPHGGSSYNEQFF

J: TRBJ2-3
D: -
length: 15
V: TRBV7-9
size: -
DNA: TGTGCCAGCGGGGTTTTGGAACGTAGCACAGATACGCAGTATTTT
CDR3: CASGVLERSTDTQYF

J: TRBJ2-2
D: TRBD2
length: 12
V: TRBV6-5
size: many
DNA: TGTGCCAGCCGGGGGGTCACCGGGGAGCTGTTTTTT
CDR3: CASRGVTGELFF

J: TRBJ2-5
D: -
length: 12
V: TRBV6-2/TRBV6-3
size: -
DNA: TGTGCCAGCAGTGAGACCCAAGAGACCCAGTACTTC
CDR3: CASSETQETQYF

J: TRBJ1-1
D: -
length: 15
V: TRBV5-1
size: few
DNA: TGCGCCAGCAGCTTGGGAGGGGATTGGGGCACTGAAGCTTTCTTT
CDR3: CASSLGGDWGTEAFF

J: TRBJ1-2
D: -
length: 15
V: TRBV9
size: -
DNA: TGTGCCAGCAGCTCTGGCCCGGCCGAAGTCTATGGCTACACCTTC
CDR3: CASSSGPAEVYGYTF

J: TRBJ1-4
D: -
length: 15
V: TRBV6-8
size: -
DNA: TGTGCCAGCACTTACGATTGGACAAGCCTTGAAAAACTGTTTTTT
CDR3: CASTYDWTSLEKLFF

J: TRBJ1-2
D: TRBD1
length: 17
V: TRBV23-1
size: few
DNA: TGCGCCAGCAGTGGCGCGGGGACAGGGCTAGCTAACTATGGCTACACCTTC
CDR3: CASSGAGTGLANYGYTF

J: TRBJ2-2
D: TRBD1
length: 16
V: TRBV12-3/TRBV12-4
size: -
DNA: TGTGCCAGCAGTTTTTTACAGGGGGCGATCACCGGGGAGCTGTTTTTT
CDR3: CASSFLQGAITGELFF

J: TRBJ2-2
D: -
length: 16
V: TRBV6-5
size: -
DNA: TGTGCCAGCAGTTACGTTGGGGGGGGCTGGACCGGGGAGCTGTTTTTT
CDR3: CASSYVGGGWTGELFF

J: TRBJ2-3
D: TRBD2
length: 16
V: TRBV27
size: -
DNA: TGTGCCAGCAGTTTACCTAGCGGGGTTAGCACAGATACGCAGTATTTT
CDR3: CASSLPSGVSTDTQYF

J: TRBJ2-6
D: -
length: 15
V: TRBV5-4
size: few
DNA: TGTGCCAGCAGCTGGACGGTTGGCGGGGCCAACGTCCTGACTTTC
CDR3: CASSWTVGGANVLTF

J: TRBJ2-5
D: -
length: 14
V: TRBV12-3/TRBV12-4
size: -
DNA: TGTGCCAGCAGAAGCCAGGGGGGCCAAGAGACCCAGTACTTC
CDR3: CASRSQGGQETQYF

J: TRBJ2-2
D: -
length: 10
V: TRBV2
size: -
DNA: TGTGCCAGCAGTGGGAGGGAGCTGTTTTTT
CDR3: CASSGRELFF

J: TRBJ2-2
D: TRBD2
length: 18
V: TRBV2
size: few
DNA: TGTGCCAGCAGTGAACGAGCGGGGGTGGGCCTGGCCACCGGGGAGCTGTTTTTT
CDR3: CASSERAGVGLATGELFF

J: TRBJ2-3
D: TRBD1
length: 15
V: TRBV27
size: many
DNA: TGTGCCAGCAGCTTAGGGGGCAGGGGTACAGATACGCAGTATTTT
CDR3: CASSLGGRGTDTQYF

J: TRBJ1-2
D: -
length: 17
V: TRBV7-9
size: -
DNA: TGTGCCAGCAGCCAGATTTTTACTGAGGCAGCGAGCTATGGCTACACCTTC
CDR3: CASSQIFTEAASYGYTF

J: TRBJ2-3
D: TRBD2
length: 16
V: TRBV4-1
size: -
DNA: TGCGCCAGCAGCCAAGAACAGCGGGGGACCACAGATACGCAGTATTTT
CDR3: CASSQEQRGTTDTQYF

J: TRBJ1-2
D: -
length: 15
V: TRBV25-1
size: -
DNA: TGTGCCAGCAGCACAGGGTTGTCGGCTAACTATGGCTACACCTTC
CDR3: CASSTGLSANYGYTF

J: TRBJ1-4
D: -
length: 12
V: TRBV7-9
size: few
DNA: TGTGCCGCTCTTTCAACTAATGAAAAACTGTTTTTT
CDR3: CAALSTNEKLFF

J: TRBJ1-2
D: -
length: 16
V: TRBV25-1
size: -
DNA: TGTGCCAGCTGGGGGTTTACGTCTGATCAGCACTATGGCTACACCTTC
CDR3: CASWGFTSDQHYGYTF

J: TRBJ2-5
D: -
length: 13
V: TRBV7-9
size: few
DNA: TGTGCCAGCAGCTTACGTTTTCGAGAGACCCAGTACTTC
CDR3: CASSLRFRETQYF

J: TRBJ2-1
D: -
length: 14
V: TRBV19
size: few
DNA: TGTGCCAGTAGTATCGATGGCTCCTACAATGAGCAGTTCTTC
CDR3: CASSIDGSYNEQFF

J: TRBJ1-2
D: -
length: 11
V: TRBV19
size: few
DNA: TGTGCCAGCCGGGACGGCTATGGCTACACCTTC
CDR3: CASRDGYGYTF

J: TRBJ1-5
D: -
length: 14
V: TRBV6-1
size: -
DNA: TGTGCCAGCAGTGACCAGGTTAGCAATCAGCCCCAGCATTTT
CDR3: CASSDQVSNQPQHF

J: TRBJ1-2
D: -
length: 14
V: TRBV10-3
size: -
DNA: TGTGCCATCAGTGAGTCGGGTCAGGCCTATGGCTACACCTTC
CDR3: CAISESGQAYGYTF

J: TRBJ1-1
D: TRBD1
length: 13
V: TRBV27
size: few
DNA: TGTGCCAGCAGCGTACAGGGGGCGGGTTTGCCTTTCTTT
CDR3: CASSVQGAGLPFF

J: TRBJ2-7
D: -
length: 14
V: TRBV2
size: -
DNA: TGTGCCAGCAGTGAACTGGCGGGGCCCTACGAGCAGTACTTC
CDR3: CASSELAGPYEQYF

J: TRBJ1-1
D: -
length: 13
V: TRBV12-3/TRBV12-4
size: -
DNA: TGTGCCAGCAGTTTGGAACAGACTAATGAAGCTTTCTTT
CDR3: CASSLEQTNEAFF

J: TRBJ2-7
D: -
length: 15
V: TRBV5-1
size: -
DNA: TGCGCCAGCAGCCGTGCGAACGGTGGGGCAAGGGAGCAGTACTTC
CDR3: CASSRANGGAREQYF

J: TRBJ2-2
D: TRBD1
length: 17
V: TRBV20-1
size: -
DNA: TGCAGTGCTAGAGCCCCGGGACAGGGACCTCTAACCGGGGAGCTGTTTTTT
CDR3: CSARAPGQGPLTGELFF

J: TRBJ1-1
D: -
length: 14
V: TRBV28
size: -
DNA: TGTGCCAGCAGTCCGCCAGGGGTGTACACTGAAGCTTTCTTT
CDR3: CASSPPGVYTEAFF

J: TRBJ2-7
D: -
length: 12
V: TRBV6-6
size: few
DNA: TGTGCCAGCAGGACGACAAGCTACGAGCAGTACTTC
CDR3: CASRTTSYEQYF

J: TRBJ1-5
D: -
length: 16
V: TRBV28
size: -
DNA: TGTGCCAGCAGTTTGGCCGGGGGCCGGAGCAATCAGCCCCAGCATTTT
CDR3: CASSLAGGRSNQPQHF

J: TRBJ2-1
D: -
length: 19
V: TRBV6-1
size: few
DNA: TGTGCCAGCAGCCCCAGGGGTAATGTGGGGGGGTGGCCCTACAATGAGCAGTTCTTC
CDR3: CASSPRGNVGGWPYNEQFF

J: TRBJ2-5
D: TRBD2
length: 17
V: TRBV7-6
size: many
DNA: TGTGCCAGCAGCCCTCTTAGCGGGGGATTATTCCAAGAGACCCAGTACTTC
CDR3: CASSPLSGGLFQETQYF

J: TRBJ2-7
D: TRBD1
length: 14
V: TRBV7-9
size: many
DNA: TGTGCCAGCAGCTTCAGACAGGGCTCCTACGAGCAGTACTTC
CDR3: CASSFRQGSYEQYF

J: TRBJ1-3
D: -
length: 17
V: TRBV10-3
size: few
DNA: TGTGCCATCAGTGAGTACACTGCCAGCTTCTCTGGAAACACCATATATTTT
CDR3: CAISEYTASFSGNTIYF

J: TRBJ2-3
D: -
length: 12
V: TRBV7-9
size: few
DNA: TGTGCCAGCAGCGCACCGGGGGATTCGCAGTATTTT
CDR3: CASSAPGDSQYF

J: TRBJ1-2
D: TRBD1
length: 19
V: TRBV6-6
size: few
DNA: TGTGCCAGCAGTTACTCGCCCCGGTTACGGGACAGGGCCGTCTATGGCTACACCTTC
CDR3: CASSYSPRLRDRAVYGYTF

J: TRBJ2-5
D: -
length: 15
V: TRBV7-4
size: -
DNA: TGTGCCAGCAGCTTAGCGGGCAGGGAAGGGGAGACCCAGTACTTC
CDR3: CASSLAGREGETQYF

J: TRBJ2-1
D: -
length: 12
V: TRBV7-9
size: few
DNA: TGTGCCAGCAGCCCTGGACCGAATGAGCAGTTCTTC
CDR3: CASSPGPNEQFF

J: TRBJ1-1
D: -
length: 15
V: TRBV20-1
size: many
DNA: TGCAGTGCTAACCCCGGTGGGGTTGCGAACACTGAAGCTTTCTTT
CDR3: CSANPGGVANTEAFF

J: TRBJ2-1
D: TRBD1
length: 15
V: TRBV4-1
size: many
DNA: TGCGCCAGCAGCCAAGTGACAGGGGGTCGGAATGAGCAGTTCTTC
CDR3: CASSQVTGGRNEQFF

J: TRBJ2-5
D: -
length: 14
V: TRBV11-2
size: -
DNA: TGTGTCAGCAACCAGCTCCGGGACTCCTGGACCCAGTACTTC
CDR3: CVSNQLRDSWTQYF

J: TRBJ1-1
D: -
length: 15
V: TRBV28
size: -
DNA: TGTGCCAGCAGTTTAGATGGGGGTACGAACACTGAAGCTTTCTTT
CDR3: CASSLDGGTNTEAFF